This T cell receptor beta chain was profiled in a study of Ad26.COV2.S vaccination and SARS-CoV-2 variants. The study, taken as a whole, reports: The TCR-based breadth and depth measures might underestimate overall T cell responses.

A word on this clone: Antigen specificity is unknown.

CDR3 length: 15 residues. CDR1 MDHEN and CDR2 SYDVKM come from the germline V gene. Deletions cut 6 bases from V and 2 bases from J, with 14 bases between. Using immunoSEQ multiplex PCR, the repertoire was profiled, and TCRdb retains in-frame clones only, with some absent. The sample lists 300,000 to 400,000 clones; around four fifths were seen once. Noted treatment: around 19 received Ad26.COV2.S at low or high dose, single or two shots; roughly five received placebo; per-sample allocation not given. Each sample was drawn 63 days after the first injection (of vaccine or placebo). The chain combines TRBV28 with TRBJ1-3, with D possibly matching TRBD1 (5 bases). Sequences were derived from peripheral blood, sampled in a trial of Ad26.COV2.S vaccine versus placebo. This clonotype was obtained from a person aged 18-60 years who received the Ad26.COV2.S COVID-19 vaccine or a placebo. CDR3 protein: CASRWGSQTGNTIYF. Here the CDR3 DNA reads TGTGCCAGCAGGTGGGGGAGTCAAACTGGAAACACCATATATTTT. Looking up the rest from reference TRBV28 and TRBJ1-3 gives the full variable domain: DVKVTQSSRYLVKRTGEKVFLECVQDMDHENMFWYRQDPGLGLRLIYFSYDVKMKEKGDIPEGYSVSREKKERFSLILESASTNQTSMYLCASRWGSQTGNTIYFGEGSWLTVV.